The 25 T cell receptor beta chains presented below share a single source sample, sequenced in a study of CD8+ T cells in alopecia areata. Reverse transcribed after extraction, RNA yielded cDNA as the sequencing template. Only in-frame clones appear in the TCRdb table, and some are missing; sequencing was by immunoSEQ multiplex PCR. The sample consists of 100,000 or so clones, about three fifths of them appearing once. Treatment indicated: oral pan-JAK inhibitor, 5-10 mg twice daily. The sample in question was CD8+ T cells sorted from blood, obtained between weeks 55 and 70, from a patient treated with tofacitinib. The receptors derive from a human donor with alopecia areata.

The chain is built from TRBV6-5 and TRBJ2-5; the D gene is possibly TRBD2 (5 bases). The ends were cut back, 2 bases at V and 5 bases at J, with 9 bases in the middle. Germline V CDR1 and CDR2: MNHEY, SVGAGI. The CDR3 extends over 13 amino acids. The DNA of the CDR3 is TGTGCCAGCAGTTACGCGGGTTGGGAGACCCAGTACTTC. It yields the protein CASSYAGWETQYF.

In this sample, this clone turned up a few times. Here the CDR3 DNA reads TGTGCCAGCAGCCACTACCCTTGGTTGGGGAGAAACTACGAGCAGTACTTC. This codes for CASSHYPWLGRNYEQYF. The chain is built from TRBV4-2 and TRBJ2-7, with D possibly being TRBD2 (5 bases). The V gene's germline CDR1 is LGHNA and CDR2 YNFKEQ. The CDR3 loop spans 17 amino acids. The germline V and J ends were trimmed by 3 bases and 3 bases, with 21 bases remaining between them.

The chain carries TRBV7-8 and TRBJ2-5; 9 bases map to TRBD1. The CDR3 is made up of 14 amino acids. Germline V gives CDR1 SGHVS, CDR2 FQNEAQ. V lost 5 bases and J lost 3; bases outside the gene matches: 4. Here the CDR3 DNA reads TGTGCCAGCAGCCCCGGGACAGGGAAAGAGACCCAGTACTTC. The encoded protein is CASSPGTGKETQYF.

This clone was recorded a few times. The CDR3 here is CASSIAETGYEQYF. The CDR3 DNA sequence: TGTGCCAGTAGTATAGCCGAGACAGGTTACGAGCAGTACTTC. J is TRBJ2-7 and V is TRBV19, with D possibly being TRBD1 (6 bases). The CDR3 extends over 14 amino acids. The V end was cut by 1 base, the J end by 4 bases, with 11 bases between. Germline CDR1 reads LNHDA; CDR2 reads SQIVND (reference sequence).

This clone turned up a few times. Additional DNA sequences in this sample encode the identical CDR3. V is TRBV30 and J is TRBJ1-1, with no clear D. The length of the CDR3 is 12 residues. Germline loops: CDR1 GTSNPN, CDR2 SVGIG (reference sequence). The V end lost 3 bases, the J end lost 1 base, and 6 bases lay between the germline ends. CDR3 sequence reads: CAWRAGNTEAFF. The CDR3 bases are TGTGCCTGGAGGGCAGGGAACACTGAAGCTTTCTTT.

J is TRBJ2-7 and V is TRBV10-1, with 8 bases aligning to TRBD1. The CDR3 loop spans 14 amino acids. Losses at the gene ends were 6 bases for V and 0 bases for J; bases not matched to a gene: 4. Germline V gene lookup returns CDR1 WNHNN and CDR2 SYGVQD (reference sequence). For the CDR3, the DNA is TGCGCCAGCAGCCGGACAGGGTACTCCTACGAGCAGTACTTC. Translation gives CASSRTGYSYEQYF.

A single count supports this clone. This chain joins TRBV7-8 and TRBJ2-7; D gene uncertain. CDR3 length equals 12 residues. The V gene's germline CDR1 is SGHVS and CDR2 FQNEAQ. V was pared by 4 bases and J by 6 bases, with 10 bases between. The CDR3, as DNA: TGTGCCAGCAGCTCAAGACTCCCCGAGCAGTACTTC. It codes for CASSSRLPEQYF.

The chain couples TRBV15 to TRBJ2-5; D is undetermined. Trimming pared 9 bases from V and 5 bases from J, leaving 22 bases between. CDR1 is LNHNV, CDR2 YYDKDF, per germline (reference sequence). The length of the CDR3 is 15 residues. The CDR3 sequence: CATVRLGSLGETQYF. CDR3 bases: TGTGCCACAGTAAGGCTAGGTTCCTTGGGGGAGACCCAGTACTTC.

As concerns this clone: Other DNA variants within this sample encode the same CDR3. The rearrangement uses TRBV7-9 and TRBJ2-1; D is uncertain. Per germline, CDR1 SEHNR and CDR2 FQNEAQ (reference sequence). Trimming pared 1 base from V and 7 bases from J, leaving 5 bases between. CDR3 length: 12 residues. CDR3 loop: CASSLGSNEQFF. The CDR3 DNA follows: TGTGCCAGCAGCTTAGGATCAAATGAGCAGTTCTTC.

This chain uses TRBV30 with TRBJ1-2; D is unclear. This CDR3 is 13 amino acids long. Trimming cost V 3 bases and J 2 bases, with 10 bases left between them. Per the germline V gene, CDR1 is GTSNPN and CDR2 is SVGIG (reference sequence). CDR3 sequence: CAWRASENYGYTF. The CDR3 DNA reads TGTGCCTGGAGGGCCTCAGAAAACTATGGCTACACCTTC.

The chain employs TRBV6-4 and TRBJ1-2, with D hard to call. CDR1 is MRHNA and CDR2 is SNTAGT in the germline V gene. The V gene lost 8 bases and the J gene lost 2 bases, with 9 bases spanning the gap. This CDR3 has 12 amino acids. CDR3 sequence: CASWTPNYGYTF. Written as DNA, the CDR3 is TGTGCCAGCTGGACGCCAAACTATGGCTACACCTTC.

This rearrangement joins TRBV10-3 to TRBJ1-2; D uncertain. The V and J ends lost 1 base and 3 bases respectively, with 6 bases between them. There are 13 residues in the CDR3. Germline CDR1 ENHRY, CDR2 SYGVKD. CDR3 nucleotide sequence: TGTGCCATCAGTGAGTGGGCTGACTATGGCTACACCTTC. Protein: CAISEWADYGYTF.

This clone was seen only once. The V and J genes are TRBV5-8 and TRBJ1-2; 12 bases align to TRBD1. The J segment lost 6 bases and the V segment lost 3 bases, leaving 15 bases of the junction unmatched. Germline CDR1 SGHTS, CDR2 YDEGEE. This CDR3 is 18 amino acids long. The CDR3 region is CASSSDKSGTGGKNGYTF. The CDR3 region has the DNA TGTGCCAGCAGCTCCGATAAATCCGGGACAGGGGGCAAGAATGGCTACACCTTC.

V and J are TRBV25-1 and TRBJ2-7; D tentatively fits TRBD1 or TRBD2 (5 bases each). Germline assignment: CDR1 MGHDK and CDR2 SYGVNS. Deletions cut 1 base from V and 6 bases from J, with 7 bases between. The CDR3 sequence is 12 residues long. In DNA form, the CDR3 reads TGTGCCAGCAGTGAATCAGGGACCGAGCAGTACTTC. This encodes CASSESGTEQYF.

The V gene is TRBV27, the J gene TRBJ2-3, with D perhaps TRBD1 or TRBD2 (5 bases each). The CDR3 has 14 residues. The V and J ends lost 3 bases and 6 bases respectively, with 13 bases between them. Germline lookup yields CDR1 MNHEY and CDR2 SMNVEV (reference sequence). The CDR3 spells CASSFGDGIDTQYF. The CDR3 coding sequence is TGTGCCAGCAGTTTCGGGGACGGAATTGATACGCAGTATTTT.

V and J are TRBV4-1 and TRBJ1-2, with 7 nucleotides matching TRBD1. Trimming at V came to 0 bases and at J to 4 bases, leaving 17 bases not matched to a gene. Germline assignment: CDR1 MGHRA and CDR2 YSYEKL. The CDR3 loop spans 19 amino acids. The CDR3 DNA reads TGCGCCAGCAGCCAAGATCGAGCCCACCACAGGACAGGACCCTATGGCTACACCTTC. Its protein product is CASSQDRAHHRTGPYGYTF.

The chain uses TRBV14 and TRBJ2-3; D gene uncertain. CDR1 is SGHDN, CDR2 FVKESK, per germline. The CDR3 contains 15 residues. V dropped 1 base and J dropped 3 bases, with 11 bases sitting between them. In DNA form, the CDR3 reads TGTGCCAGCAGCCAAGGGCAGGTCCGGACAGATACGCAGTATTTT. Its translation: CASSQGQVRTDTQYF.

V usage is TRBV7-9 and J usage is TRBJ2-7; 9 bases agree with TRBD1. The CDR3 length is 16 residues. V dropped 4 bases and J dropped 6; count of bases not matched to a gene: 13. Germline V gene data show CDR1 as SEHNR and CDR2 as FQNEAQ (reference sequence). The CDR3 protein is CASSSIYRDRDREQYF. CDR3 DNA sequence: TGTGCCAGCAGCTCCATTTACCGGGACAGGGATCGCGAGCAGTACTTC.

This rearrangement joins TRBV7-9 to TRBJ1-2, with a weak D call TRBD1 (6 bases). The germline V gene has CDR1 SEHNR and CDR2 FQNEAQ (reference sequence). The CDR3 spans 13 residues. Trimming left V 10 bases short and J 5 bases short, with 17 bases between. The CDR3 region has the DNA TGTGCCACCTCGGGAGGGACAACGTATGGCTACACCTTC. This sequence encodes CATSGGTTYGYTF.

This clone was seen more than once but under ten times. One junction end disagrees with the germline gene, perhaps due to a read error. This CDR3 reads CASSGTVLSF. The CDR3 DNA is TGTGCCAGCAGCGGAACCGTATTGTCCTTT. The V gene is TRBV9, the J gene TRBJ1-1; D is uncertain. The V gene's germline CDR1 is SGDLS and CDR2 YYNGEE. The CDR3 loop spans 10 amino acids.

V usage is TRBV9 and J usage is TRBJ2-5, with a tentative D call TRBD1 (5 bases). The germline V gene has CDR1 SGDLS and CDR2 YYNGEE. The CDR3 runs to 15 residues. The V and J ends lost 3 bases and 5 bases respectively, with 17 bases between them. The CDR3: CASSAGSRVVETQYF. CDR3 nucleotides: TGTGCCAGCAGCGCAGGTTCCAGGGTGGTGGAGACCCAGTACTTC.

As DNA, the CDR3 is TGTGCCAGCAGCTTTGGCAGTCCCTACGAGCAGTACTTC. Translated, it gives CASSFGSPYEQYF. The chain carries TRBV7-9 and TRBJ2-7; D unclear. This CDR3 is built from 13 residues. CDR1 and CDR2 (germline): SEHNR, FQNEAQ (reference sequence). V was pared by 3 bases and J by 2 bases, with 8 bases between.

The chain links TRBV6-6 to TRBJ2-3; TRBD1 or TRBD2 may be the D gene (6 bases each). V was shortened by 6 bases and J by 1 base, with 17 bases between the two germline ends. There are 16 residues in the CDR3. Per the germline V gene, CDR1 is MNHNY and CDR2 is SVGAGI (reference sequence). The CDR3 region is CASSYPGASGTDTQYF. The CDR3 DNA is TGTGCCAGCAGCTACCCGGGGGCTAGCGGCACAGATACGCAGTATTTT.

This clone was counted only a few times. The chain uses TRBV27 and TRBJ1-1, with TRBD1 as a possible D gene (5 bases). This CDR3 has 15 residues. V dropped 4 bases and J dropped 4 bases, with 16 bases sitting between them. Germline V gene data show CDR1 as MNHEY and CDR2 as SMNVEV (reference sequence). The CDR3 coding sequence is TGTGCCAGCAGTTCAAGCCCGACAGTCACCACTGAAGCTTTCTTT. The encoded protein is CASSSSPTVTTEAFF.

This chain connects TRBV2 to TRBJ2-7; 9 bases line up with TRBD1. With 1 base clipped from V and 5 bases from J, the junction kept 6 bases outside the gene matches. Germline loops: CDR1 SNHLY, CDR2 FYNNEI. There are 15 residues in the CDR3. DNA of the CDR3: TGTGCCAGCAGTGAAGGGGACAGGGATAGGAACGAGCAGTACTTC. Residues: CASSEGDRDRNEQYF.